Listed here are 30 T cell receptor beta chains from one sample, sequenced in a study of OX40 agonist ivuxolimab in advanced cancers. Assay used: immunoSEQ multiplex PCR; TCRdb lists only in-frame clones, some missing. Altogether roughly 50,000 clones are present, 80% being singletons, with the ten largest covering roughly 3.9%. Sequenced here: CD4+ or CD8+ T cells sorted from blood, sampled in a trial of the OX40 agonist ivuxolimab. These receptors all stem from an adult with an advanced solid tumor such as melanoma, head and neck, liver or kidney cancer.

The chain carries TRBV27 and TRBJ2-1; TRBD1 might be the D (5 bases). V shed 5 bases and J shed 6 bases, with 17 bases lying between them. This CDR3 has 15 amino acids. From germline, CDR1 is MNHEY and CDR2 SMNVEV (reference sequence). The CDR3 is CASSPGGAGANEQFF. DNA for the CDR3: TGTGCCAGCAGTCCAGGTGGAGCTGGGGCCAATGAGCAGTTCTTC.

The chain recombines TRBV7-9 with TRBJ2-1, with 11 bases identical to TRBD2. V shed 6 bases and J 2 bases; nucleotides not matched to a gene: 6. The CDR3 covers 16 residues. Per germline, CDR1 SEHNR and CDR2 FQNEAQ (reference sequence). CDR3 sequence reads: CASRPKTSGTYNEQFF. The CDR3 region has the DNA TGTGCCAGCAGGCCAAAGACTAGCGGGACCTACAATGAGCAGTTCTTC.

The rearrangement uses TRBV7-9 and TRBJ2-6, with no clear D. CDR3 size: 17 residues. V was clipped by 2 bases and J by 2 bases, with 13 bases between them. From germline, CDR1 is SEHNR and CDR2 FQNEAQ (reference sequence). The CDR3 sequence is CASSLLFRSTGANVLTF. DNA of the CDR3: TGTGCCAGCAGCTTATTATTCAGGTCGACTGGGGCCAACGTCCTGACTTTC.

The CDR3 reads CSVMTSGWDTQYF. The CDR3 nucleotides are TGCAGCGTTATGACTAGCGGTTGGGATACGCAGTATTTT. The chain combines TRBV29-1 with TRBJ2-3, with 9 nucleotides matching TRBD2. CDR1 is SQVTM and CDR2 is ANQGSEA in the germline V gene. J was trimmed by 6 bases and V by 5 bases; bases with no gene match: 6. The CDR3 contains 13 residues.

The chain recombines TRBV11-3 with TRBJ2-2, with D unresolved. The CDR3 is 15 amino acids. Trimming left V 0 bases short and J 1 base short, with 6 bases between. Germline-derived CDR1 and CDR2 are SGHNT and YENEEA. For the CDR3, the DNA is TGTGCCAGCAGCTTAGATTCCCAGAACACCGGGGAGCTGTTTTTT. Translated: CASSLDSQNTGELFF.

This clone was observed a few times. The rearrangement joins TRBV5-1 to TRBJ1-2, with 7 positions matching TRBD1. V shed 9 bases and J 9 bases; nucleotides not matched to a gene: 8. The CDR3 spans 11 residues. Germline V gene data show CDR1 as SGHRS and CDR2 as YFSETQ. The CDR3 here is CATMYRGRYTF. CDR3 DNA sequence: TGCGCCACCATGTACAGGGGACGCTACACCTTC.

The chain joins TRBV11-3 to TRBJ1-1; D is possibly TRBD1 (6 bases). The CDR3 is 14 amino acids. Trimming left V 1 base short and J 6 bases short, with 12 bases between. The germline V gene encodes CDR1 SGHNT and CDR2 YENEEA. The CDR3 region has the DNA TGTGCCAGCAGCTTAGGGTATGGGGGCTCTGAAGCTTTCTTT. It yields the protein CASSLGYGGSEAFF.

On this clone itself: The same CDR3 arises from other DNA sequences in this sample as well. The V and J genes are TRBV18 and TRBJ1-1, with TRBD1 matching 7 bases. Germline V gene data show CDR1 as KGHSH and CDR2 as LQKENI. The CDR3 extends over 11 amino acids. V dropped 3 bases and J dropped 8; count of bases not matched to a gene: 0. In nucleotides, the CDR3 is TGTGCCAGCTCACCGGGACAGGAAGCTTTCTTT. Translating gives CASSPGQEAFF.

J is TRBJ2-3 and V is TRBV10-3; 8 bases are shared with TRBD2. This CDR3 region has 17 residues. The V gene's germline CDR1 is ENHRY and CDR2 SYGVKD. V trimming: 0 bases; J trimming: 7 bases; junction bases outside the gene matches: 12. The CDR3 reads CAISESIGGGRGNTQYF. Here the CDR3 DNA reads TGTGCCATCAGTGAGTCGATCGGGGGGGGCCGAGGGAATACGCAGTATTTT.

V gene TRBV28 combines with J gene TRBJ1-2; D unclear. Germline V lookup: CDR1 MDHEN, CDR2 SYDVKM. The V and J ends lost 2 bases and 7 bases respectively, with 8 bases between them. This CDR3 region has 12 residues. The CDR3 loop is CASSLVASGYTF. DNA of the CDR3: TGTGCCAGCAGTTTAGTCGCCTCTGGCTACACCTTC.

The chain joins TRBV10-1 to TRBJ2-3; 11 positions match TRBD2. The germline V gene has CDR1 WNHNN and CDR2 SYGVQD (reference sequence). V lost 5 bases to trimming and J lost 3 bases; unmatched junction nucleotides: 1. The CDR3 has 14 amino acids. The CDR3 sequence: CASSTSGRTDTQYF. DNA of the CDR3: TGCGCCAGCAGTACTAGCGGGAGAACAGATACGCAGTATTTT.

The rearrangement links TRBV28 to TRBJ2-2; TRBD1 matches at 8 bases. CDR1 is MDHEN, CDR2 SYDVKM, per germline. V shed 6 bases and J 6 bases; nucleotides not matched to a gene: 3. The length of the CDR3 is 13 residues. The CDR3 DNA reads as TGTGCCAGCAGCCGACAGGGGTCCGGGGAGCTGTTTTTT. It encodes CASSRQGSGELFF.

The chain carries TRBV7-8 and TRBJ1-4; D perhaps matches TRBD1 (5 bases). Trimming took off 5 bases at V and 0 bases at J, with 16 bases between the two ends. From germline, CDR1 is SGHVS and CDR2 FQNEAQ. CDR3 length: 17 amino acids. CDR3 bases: TGTGCCAGCAGCCCGGGCCTTGGGGGGGCAACTAATGAAAAACTGTTTTTT. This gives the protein CASSPGLGGATNEKLFF.

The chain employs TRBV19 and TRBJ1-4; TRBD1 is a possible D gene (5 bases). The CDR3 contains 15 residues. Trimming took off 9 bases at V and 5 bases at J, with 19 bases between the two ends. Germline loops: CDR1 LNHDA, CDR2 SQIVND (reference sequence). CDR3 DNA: TGTGCCAGCCTAGATGGGGCAGCTTCCAATGAAAAACTGTTTTTT. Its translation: CASLDGAASNEKLFF.

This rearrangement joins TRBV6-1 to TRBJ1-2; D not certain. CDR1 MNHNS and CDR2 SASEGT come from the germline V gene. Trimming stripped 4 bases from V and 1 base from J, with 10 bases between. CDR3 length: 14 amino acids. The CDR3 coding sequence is TGTGCCAGCAGTGTTAGTCTTGATAACTATGGCTACACCTTC. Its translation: CASSVSLDNYGYTF.

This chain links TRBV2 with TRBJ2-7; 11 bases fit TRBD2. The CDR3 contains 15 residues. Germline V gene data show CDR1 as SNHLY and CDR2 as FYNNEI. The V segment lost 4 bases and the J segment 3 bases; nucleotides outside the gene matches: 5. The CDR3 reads CASSGGLAVFYEQYF. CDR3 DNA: TGTGCCAGCAGTGGGGGACTAGCGGTCTTCTACGAGCAGTACTTC.

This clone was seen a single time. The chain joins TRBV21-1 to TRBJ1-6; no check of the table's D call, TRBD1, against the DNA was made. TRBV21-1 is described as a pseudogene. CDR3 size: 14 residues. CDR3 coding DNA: TGTGCCAGCAGCAAAGGGGCCCCAAATTCACCCCTCCACTTT. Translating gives CASSKGAPNSPLHF.

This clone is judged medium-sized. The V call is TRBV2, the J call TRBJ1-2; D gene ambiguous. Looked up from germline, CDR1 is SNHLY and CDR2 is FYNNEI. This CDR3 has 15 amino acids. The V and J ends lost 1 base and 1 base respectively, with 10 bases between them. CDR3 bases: TGTGCCAGCAGTGAAGGTTACGGCAATAACTATGGCTACACCTTC. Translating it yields CASSEGYGNNYGYTF.

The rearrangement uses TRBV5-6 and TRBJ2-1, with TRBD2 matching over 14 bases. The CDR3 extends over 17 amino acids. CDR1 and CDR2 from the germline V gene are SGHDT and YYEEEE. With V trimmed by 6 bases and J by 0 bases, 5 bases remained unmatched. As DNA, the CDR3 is TGTGCCAGCAACCCCGGGACTAGCGGGAGCTCCTACAATGAGCAGTTCTTC. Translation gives CASNPGTSGSSYNEQFF.

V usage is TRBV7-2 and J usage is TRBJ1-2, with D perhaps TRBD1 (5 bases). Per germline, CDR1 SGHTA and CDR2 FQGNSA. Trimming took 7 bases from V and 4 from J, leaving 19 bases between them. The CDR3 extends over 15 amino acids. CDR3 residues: CASTHGGGRTYGYTF. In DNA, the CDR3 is TGTGCCAGCACCCACGGGGGGGGACGGACCTATGGCTACACCTTC.

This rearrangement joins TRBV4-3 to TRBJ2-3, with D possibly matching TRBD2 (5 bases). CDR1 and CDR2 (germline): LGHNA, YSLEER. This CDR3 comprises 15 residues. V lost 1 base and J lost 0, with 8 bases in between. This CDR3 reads CASSQGSGSTDTQYF. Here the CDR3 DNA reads TGCGCCAGCAGCCAAGGGTCGGGGAGCACAGATACGCAGTATTTT.

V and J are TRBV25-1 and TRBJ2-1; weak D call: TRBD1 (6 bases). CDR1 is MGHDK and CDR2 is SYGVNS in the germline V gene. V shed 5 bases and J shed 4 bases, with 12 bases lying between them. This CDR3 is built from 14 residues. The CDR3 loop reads CASSPGQWYNEQFF. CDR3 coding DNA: TGTGCCAGCAGTCCGGGACAATGGTACAATGAGCAGTTCTTC.

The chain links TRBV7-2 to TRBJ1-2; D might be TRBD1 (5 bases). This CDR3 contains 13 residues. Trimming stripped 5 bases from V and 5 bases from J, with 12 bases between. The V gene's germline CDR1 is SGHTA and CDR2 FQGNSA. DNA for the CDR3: TGTGCCAGCAGCCCTCGGGGGGGATATGGCTACACCTTC. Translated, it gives CASSPRGGYGYTF.

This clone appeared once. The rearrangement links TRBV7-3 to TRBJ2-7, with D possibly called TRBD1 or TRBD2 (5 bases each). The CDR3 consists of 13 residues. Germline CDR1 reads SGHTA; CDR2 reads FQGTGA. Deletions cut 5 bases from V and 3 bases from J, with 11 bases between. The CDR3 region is CASSLGPDYEQYF. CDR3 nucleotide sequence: TGTGCCAGCAGCCTGGGACCGGACTACGAGCAGTACTTC.

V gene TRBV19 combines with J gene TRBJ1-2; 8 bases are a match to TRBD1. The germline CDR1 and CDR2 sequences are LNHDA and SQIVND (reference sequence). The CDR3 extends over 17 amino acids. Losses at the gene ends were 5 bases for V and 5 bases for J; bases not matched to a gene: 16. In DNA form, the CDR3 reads TGTGCCAGTAGTTTCCGGACAGGGACGCCCGACGGATATGGCTACACCTTC. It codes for CASSFRTGTPDGYGYTF. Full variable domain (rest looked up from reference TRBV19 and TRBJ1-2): DGGITQSPKYLFRKEGQNVTLSCEQNLNHDAMYWYRQDPGQGLRLIYYSQIVNDFQKGDIAEGYSVSREKKESFPLTVTSAQKNPTAFYLCASSFRTGTPDGYGYTFGSGTRLTVV.

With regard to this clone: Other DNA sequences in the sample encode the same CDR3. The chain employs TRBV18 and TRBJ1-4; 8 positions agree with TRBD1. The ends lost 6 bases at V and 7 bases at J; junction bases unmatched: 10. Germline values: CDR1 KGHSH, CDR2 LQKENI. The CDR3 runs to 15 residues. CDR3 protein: CASSPQGAGGEKLFF. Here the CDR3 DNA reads TGTGCCAGCTCGCCCCAGGGGGCCGGTGGTGAAAAACTGTTTTTT.

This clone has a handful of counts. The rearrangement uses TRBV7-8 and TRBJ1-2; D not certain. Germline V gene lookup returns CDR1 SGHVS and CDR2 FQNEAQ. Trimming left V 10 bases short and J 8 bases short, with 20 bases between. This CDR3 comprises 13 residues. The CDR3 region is CATQDGRNWGYTF. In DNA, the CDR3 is TGTGCCACCCAGGACGGGAGAAACTGGGGCTACACCTTC.

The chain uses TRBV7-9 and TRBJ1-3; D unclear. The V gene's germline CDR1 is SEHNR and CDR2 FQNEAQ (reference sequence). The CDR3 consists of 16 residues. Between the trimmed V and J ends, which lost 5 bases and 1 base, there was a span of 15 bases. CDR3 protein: CASSPRLLQSGNTIYF. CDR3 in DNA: TGTGCCAGCAGCCCCCGACTCCTCCAGTCTGGAAACACCATATATTTT.

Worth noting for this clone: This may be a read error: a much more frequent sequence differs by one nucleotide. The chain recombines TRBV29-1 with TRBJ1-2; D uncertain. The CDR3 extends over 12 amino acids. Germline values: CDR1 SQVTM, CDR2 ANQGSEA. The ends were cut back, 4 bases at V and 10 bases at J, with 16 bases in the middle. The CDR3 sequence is CSVVGRSWNYTF. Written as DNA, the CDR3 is TGCAGCGTTGTAGGACGGTCGTGGAACTACACCTTC.

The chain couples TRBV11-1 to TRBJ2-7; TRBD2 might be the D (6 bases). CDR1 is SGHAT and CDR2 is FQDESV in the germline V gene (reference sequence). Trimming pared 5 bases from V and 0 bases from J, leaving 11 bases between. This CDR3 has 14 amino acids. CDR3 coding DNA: TGTGCCAGCAGCCGAGGACTAAGCTCCTACGAGCAGTACTTC. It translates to CASSRGLSSYEQYF.